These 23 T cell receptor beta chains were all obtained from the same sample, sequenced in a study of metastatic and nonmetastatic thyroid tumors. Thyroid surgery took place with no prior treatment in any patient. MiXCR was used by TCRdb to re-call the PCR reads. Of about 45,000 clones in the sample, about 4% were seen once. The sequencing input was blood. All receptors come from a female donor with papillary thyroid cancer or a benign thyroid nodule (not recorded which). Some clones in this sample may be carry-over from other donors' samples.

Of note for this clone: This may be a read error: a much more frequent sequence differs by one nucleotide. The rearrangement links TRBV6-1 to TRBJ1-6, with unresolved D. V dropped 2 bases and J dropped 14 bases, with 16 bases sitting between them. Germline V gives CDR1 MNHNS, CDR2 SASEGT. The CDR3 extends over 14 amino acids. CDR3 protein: CASSERGPQRALHF. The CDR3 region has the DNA TGTGCCAGCAGTGAACGAGGGCCCCAACGGGCCCTCCACTTT.

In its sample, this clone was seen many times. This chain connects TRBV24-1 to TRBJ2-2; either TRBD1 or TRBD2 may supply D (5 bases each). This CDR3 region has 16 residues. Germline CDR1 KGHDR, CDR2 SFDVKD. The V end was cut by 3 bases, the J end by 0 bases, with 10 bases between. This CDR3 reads CATSDRGGANTGELFF. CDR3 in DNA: TGTGCCACCAGTGATCGGGGCGGAGCGAACACCGGGGAGCTGTTTTTT.

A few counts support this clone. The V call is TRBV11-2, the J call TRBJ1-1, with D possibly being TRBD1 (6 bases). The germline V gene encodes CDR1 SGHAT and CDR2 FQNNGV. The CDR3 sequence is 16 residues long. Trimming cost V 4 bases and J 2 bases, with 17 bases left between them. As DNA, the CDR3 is TGTGCCAGCAGCTCACCCCGGGGGGGGCCTAACACTGAAGCTTTCTTT. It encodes CASSSPRGGPNTEAFF.

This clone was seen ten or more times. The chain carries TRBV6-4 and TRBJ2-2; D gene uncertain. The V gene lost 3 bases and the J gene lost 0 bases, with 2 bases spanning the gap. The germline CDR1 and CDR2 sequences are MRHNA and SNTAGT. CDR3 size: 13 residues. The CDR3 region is CASSESNTGELFF. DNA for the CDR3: TGTGCCAGCAGTGAATCGAACACCGGGGAGCTGTTTTTT.

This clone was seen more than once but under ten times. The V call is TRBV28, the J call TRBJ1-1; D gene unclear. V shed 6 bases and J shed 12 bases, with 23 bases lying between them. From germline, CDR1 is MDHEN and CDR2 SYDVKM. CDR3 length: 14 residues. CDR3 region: CASRPTSAAGETFF. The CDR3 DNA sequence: TGTGCCAGCAGGCCAACCTCGGCGGCAGGCGAAACTTTCTTT.

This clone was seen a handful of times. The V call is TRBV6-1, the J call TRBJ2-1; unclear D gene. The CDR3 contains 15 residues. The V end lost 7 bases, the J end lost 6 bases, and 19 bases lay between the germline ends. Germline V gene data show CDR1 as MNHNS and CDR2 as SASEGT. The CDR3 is CASNPDGSPGNEQFF. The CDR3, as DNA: TGTGCCAGCAATCCCGACGGGTCTCCAGGCAATGAGCAGTTCTTC.

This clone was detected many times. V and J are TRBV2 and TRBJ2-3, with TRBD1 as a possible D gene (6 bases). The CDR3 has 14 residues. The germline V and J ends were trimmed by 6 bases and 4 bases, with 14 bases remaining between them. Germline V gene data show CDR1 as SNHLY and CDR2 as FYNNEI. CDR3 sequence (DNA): TGTGCCAGCAGCTATTACAGGGATTCAGATACGCAGTATTTT. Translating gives CASSYYRDSDTQYF.

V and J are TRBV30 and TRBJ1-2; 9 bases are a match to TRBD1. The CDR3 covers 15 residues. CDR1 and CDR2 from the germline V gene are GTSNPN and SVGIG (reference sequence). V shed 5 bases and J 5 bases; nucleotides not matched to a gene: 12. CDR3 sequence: CAWRTPGTGWYGYTF. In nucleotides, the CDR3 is TGTGCCTGGCGAACCCCCGGGACAGGGTGGTATGGCTACACCTTC.

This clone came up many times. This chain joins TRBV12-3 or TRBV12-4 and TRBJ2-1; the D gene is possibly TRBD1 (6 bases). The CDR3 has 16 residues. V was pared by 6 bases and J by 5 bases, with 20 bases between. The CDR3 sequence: CASSPRLWGRDNEQFF. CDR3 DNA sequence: TGTGCCAGCAGCCCCCGATTATGGGGGCGCGACAATGAGCAGTTCTTC.

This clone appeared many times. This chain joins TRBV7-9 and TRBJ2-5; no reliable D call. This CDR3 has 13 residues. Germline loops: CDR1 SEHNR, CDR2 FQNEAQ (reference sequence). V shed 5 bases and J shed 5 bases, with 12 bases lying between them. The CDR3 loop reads CASSLVGSETQYF. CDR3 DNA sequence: TGTGCCAGCAGCCTGGTGGGGTCGGAGACCCAGTACTTC.

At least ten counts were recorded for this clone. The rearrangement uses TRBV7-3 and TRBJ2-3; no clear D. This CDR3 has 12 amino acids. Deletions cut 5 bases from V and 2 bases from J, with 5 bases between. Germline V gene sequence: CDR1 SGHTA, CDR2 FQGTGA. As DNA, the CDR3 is TGTGCCAGCAGCGGGGACACAGATACGCAGTATTTT. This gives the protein CASSGDTDTQYF.

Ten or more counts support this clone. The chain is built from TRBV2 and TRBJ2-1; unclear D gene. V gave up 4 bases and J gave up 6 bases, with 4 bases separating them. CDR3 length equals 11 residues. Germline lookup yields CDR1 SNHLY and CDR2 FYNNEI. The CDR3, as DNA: TGTGCCAGCAGTGTACTCAATGAGCAGTTCTTC. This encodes CASSVLNEQFF.

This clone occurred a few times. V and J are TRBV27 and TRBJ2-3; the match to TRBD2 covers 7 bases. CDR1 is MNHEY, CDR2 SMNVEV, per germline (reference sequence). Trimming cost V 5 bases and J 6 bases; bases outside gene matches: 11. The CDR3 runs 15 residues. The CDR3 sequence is CASSPLGAGMDTQYF. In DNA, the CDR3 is TGTGCCAGCAGTCCCCTTGGAGCGGGAATGGATACGCAGTATTTT.

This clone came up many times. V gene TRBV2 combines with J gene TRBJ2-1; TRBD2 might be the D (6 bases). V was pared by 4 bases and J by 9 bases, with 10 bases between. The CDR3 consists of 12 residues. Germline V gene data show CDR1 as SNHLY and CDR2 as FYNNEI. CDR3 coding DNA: TGTGCCAGCAGTGTCGCGGGACGTGAGCAGTTCTTC. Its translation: CASSVAGREQFF.

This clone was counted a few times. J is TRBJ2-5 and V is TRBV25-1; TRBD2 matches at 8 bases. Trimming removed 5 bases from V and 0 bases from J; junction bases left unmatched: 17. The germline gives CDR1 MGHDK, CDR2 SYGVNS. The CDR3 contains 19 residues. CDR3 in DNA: TGTGCCAGCAGTTATGATAGAGCGGGGGCGGGAGAGGACCAAGAGACCCAGTACTTC. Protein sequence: CASSYDRAGAGEDQETQYF.

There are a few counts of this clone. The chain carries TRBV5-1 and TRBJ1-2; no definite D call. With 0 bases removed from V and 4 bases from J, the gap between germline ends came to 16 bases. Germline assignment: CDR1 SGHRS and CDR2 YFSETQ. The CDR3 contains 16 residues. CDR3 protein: CASSLEPLGSGYGYTF. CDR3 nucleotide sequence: TGCGCCAGCAGCTTGGAGCCCCTGGGTAGCGGCTATGGCTACACCTTC.

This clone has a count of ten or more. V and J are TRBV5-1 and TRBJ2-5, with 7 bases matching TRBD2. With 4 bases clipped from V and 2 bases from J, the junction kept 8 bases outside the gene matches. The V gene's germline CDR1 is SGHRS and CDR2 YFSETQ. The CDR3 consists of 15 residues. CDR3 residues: CASSPAGALQETQYF. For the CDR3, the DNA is TGCGCCAGCAGCCCTGCGGGAGCGTTACAAGAGACCCAGTACTTC.

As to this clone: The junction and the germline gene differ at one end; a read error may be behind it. The CDR3 sequence is CASSAGTKENQYF. For the CDR3, the DNA is TGTGCCAGCAGTGCAGGGACTAAAGAGAACCAGTACTTC. The chain has TRBV6-1 and TRBJ2-5; 7 positions agree with TRBD2. The CDR3 totals 13 residues. The germline V gene encodes CDR1 MNHNS and CDR2 SASEGT.

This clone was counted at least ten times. The CDR3 spells CASSGTGGNQPQHF. CDR3 DNA: TGTGCCAGTAGTGGGACAGGGGGCAATCAGCCCCAGCATTTT. This chain joins TRBV19 and TRBJ1-5; 10 bases fit TRBD1. V gave up 5 bases and J gave up 2 bases; unmatched junction bases: 0. This CDR3 is built from 14 residues. Germline V gene lookup returns CDR1 LNHDA and CDR2 SQIVND (reference sequence).

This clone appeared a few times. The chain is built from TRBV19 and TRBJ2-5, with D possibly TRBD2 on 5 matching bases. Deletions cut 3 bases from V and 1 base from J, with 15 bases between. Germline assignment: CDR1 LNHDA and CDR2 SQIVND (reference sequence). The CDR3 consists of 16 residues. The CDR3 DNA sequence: TGTGCCAGTAGTATCTACCAATCTGGAGGCCAAGAGACCCAGTACTTC. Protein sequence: CASSIYQSGGQETQYF. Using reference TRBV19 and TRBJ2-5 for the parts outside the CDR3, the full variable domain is DGGITQSPKYLFRKEGQNVTLSCEQNLNHDAMYWYRQDPGQGLRLIYYSQIVNDFQKGDIAEGYSVSREKKESFPLTVTSAQKNPTAFYLCASSIYQSGGQETQYFGPGTRLLVL.

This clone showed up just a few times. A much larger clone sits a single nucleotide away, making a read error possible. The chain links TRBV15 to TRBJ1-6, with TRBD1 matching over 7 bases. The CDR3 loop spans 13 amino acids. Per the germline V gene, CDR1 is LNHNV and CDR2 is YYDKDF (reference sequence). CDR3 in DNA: TGTGCCACCAGCTGCCGGACAGGCCAACCCATCCACTTT. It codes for CATSCRTGQPIHF. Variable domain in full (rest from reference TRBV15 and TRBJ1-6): DAMVIQNPRYQVTQFGKPVTLSCSQTLNHNVMYWYQQKSSQAPKLLFHYYDKDFNNEADTPDNFQSRRPNTSFCFLDIRSPGLGDTAMYLCATSCRTGQPIHFGNGTRLTVT.

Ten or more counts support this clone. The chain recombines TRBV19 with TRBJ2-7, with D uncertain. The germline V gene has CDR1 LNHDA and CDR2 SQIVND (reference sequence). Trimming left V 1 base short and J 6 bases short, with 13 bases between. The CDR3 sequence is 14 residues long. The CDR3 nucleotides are TGTGCCAGTAGTATAGTGGGTTGGATCGGCGAGCAGTACTTC. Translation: CASSIVGWIGEQYF.

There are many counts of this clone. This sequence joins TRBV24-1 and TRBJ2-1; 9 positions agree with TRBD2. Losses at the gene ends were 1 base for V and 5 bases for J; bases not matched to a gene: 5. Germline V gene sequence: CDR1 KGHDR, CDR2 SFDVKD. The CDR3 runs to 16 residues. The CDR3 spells CATSDLAGGTHNEQFF. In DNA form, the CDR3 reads TGTGCCACCAGTGATTTAGCGGGAGGTACCCACAATGAGCAGTTCTTC.